These 17 T cell receptor beta chains were sequenced from one sample in a study of T-cell reconstitution after alpha-beta-depleted transplantation in children. The library targeted TCRbeta and was prepared with unique molecular identifiers. TCRdb re-called the PCR reads with MiXCR, one entry per CDR3 protein. The table has 4,000 to 5,000 distinct CDR3 sequences, roughly 21% seen once. The source material was PBMCs, mostly from graft donor cells, sampled 180 days after TCRalphabeta/CD19-depleted stem cell transplant. The receptors shown here come from a male patient aged 2-15 years who had a stem cell transplant for acute lymphoblastic leukemia, so the T cells may come from the graft donor.

The chain combines TRBV12-3 or TRBV12-4 with TRBJ2-1; no clear D gene. There are 15 residues in the CDR3. V was shortened by 7 bases and J by 6 bases, with 19 bases between the two germline ends. CDR3 protein: CASTPYYTRFNEQFF. In DNA, the CDR3 is TGTGCCAGCACCCCGTACTACACTCGTTTCAATGAGCAGTTCTTC.

This clonotype was seen many times. This rearrangement joins TRBV6-5 to TRBJ1-2, with D uncertain. Deletions cut 0 bases from V and 0 bases from J, with 14 bases between. CDR3 length equals 17 residues. From germline, CDR1 is MNHEY and CDR2 SVGAGI. CDR3 bases: TGTGCCAGCAGTTACTCAGTACCGGGCCGACCTAACTATGGCTACACCTTC. It translates to CASSYSVPGRPNYGYTF.

The chain joins TRBV12-3 or TRBV12-4 to TRBJ2-3; TRBD2 is a possible D gene (6 bases). The CDR3 consists of 15 residues. Between the trimmed V and J ends, which lost 7 bases and 2 bases, there was a span of 16 bases. CDR3 nucleotide sequence: TGTGCCAGCACCCTAGGGGACTCCTACACAGATACGCAGTATTTT. It yields the protein CASTLGDSYTDTQYF.

This clonotype is judged large. The CDR3 bases are TGTGCCAGCAGTTATCTTCTAGCGCCTTTATACAATGAGCAGTTCTTC. It is translated as CASSYLLAPLYNEQFF. The genes are TRBV28 and TRBJ2-1, with D possibly being TRBD2 (6 bases). Between the trimmed V and J ends, which lost 4 bases and 4 bases, there was a span of 17 bases. Germline-derived CDR1 and CDR2 are MDHEN and SYDVKM. The CDR3 loop spans 16 amino acids.

This clonotype was counted many times. V is TRBV6-1 and J is TRBJ2-3; D uncertain. CDR1 is MNHNS, CDR2 SASEGT, per germline. The CDR3 runs 14 residues. The V end lost 5 bases, the J end lost 1 base, and 10 bases lay between the germline ends. In DNA form, the CDR3 reads TGTGCCAGCAGTCCTATGACGGGCACAGATACGCAGTATTTT. Protein product: CASSPMTGTDTQYF.

At least ten counts were recorded for this clonotype. The chain combines TRBV4-1 with TRBJ1-1; 10 positions agree with TRBD1. The V gene's germline CDR1 is MGHRA and CDR2 YSYEKL. CDR3 length: 17 amino acids. The junction had 9 bases not matched to a gene; V was cut back by 4 bases and J by 1 base. CDR3 nucleotide sequence: TGCGCCAGCAGCCTAAACCCGGGACAGGGGTCGAACACTGAAGCTTTCTTT. This gives the protein CASSLNPGQGSNTEAFF.

This clonotype is labeled as medium-sized. The V gene is TRBV7-2, the J gene TRBJ1-2, with 8 bases matching TRBD1. Germline lookup yields CDR1 SGHTA and CDR2 FQGNSA. Trimming cost V 3 bases and J 3 bases; bases outside gene matches: 0. The CDR3 contains 13 residues. The CDR3 loop reads CASSLDRDYGYTF. The CDR3 region has the DNA TGTGCCAGCAGCTTGGACAGGGACTATGGCTACACCTTC.

This chain links TRBV5-4 with TRBJ2-2, with a weak D call TRBD1 (5 bases). V dropped 4 bases and J dropped 6 bases, with 13 bases sitting between them. The CDR3 covers 14 residues. Germline V gene lookup returns CDR1 SGHNT and CDR2 YYREEE (reference sequence). CDR3 in amino acids: CASSPGRPAGELFF. The CDR3 DNA sequence: TGTGCCAGCAGCCCAGGGCGCCCCGCCGGGGAGCTGTTTTTT.

This clonotype was seen many times. The genes are TRBV21-1 and TRBJ2-2; TRBD1 is the table's D call and was not checked against the DNA. TRBV21-1 is given as a pseudogene. The CDR3 spans 15 residues. DNA of the CDR3: TGTGCCAGCAGCCAGGGACCTGGGGGCACCGGGGAGCTGTTTTTT. Translation gives CASSQGPGGTGELFF.

The chain combines TRBV11-1 with TRBJ2-1; D possibly uses TRBD1 or TRBD2 (6 bases each). V was trimmed by 7 bases and J by 10 bases, leaving 32 bases between them. Germline CDR1 is SGHAT and CDR2 is FQDESV (reference sequence). There are 18 residues in the CDR3. This CDR3 reads CASTQRAGWGADVGEQFF. The DNA of the CDR3 is TGTGCCAGCACCCAAAGGGCCGGGTGGGGGGCTGACGTTGGAGAGCAGTTCTTC.

This clonotype appeared many times. V usage is TRBV7-9 and J usage is TRBJ2-7; 7 positions match TRBD2. This CDR3 spans 15 amino acids. CDR1 and CDR2 (germline): SEHNR, FQNEAQ (reference sequence). V gave up 3 bases and J gave up 3 bases; unmatched junction bases: 8. The CDR3 DNA reads as TGTGCCAGCAGCTTGTGGGCGGGAGTGGGCTACGAGCAGTACTTC. It translates to CASSLWAGVGYEQYF. The whole variable domain, filled in from reference TRBV7-9 and TRBJ2-7, reads DTGVSQNPRHKITKRGQNVTFRCDPISEHNRLYWYRQTLGQGPEFLTYFQNEAQLEKSRLLSDRFSAERPKGSFSTLEIQRTEQGDSAMYLCASSLWAGVGYEQYFGPGTRLTVT.

This clonotype was seen ten or more times. V and J are TRBV6-5 and TRBJ1-1; TRBD1 is a possible D gene (5 bases). Germline CDR1 MNHEY, CDR2 SVGAGI. With 2 bases removed from V and 4 bases from J, the gap between germline ends came to 11 bases. This CDR3 contains 14 residues. In DNA form, the CDR3 reads TGTGCCAGCAGTTACGGCTCAGGGAGCACTGAAGCTTTCTTT. This translates into CASSYGSGSTEAFF.

By its share, this clonotype is medium-sized. V usage is TRBV5-4 and J usage is TRBJ1-4, with D possibly TRBD1 on 6 matching bases. The CDR3 runs 14 residues. V lost 5 bases and J lost 6, with 14 bases in between. CDR1 is SGHNT and CDR2 is YYREEE in the germline V gene (reference sequence). CDR3 bases: TGTGCCAGCAGAGAAAGGGCAGGGGATGAAAAACTGTTTTTT. Translated: CASRERAGDEKLFF.

The genes are TRBV20-1 and TRBJ2-7; the D is unclear. The V end was cut by 1 base, the J end by 3 bases, with 7 bases between. CDR3 length: 12 residues. Looked up from germline, CDR1 is DFQATT and CDR2 is SNEGSKA (reference sequence). Written as DNA, the CDR3 is TGCAGTGCTAGAGGTGGGGTCTACGAGCAGTACTTC. Its protein is CSARGGVYEQYF.

Ten or more counts support this clonotype. The V call is TRBV12-3 or TRBV12-4, the J call TRBJ2-3; 11 bases agree with TRBD2. The CDR3 is 15 amino acids. The J segment lost 4 bases and the V segment lost 3 bases, leaving 3 bases of the junction unmatched. This CDR3 reads CASSLTSGASDTQYF. In DNA, the CDR3 is TGTGCCAGCAGTTTGACTAGCGGGGCCTCAGATACGCAGTATTTT.

Judged by abundance, this clonotype is medium-sized. The genes are TRBV6-5 and TRBJ2-1; 7 bases map to TRBD2. V lost 2 bases and J lost 7; bases outside the gene matches: 11. The CDR3 loop spans 16 amino acids. Germline loops: CDR1 MNHEY, CDR2 SVGAGI. The chain's CDR3 is CASSYAAGDFNNEQFF. Here the CDR3 DNA reads TGTGCCAGCAGTTACGCGGCGGGAGATTTTAATAATGAGCAGTTCTTC.

This clonotype has a count of ten or more. V gene TRBV18 combines with J gene TRBJ2-4, with D possibly called TRBD1 or TRBD2 (5 bases each). V shed 6 bases and J shed 1 base, with 16 bases lying between them. This CDR3 has 16 residues. From germline, CDR1 is KGHSH and CDR2 LQKENI. CDR3 nucleotides: TGTGCCAGCTCCCCCCTAGACGGGACGGCCAAAAACATTCAGTACTTC. It specifies CASSPLDGTAKNIQYF.